The subject of this entry is one T cell receptor beta chain. Its target is unknown. Looked up from germline, CDR1 is SGHDT and CDR2 is YYEEEE. The CDR3 sequence is 16 residues long. V gave up 4 bases and J gave up 8 bases; unmatched junction bases: 16. The sample belongs to a study of cytomegalovirus exposure and HLA in healthy donors. Donors showed nominal health when sampled, although they likely had unrecorded immune exposures. Both 60 Vbeta primers and 13 Jbeta primers went into the PCR. The repertoire was sequenced with immunoSEQ multiplex PCR; TCRdb's copy has only in-frame clones and lacks some. The table lists more than 95,000 clones, around 10% of them singletons. Study results and caveats: The investigators catalogued some 160 TCR beta chains as cytomegalovirus-associated.

The chain joins TRBV5-6 to TRBJ1-2; TRBD1 agrees at 8 bases. The clonotype was recovered from a man between 35 and 55 years old in good health and CMV-seropositive. The sequencing sample was made of PBMCs. The CDR3 bases are TGTGCCAGCAGCAAACCGGGACAGGTTACGAGAATGGGCTACACCTTC. It codes for CASSKPGQVTRMGYTF.